One sample yielded the 6 T cell receptor beta chains listed below, sequenced in a study of blood T cells in healthy people across ages. PCR was performed a second time for about 7 to 12 cycles using a sample-barcoded 5' primer and a J-beta primer mix. TCRdb analysed the 5' RACE reads with MiXCR anew, one entry per CDR3 protein. In the table there are over 1,500,000 distinct CDR3 sequences, 30% to 40% of which are singletons. The specimen was blood. Receptors were obtained from a human donor in good health.

This clonotype was seen at least ten times. This CDR3 reads CSASWDSTSQETQYF. The CDR3 coding sequence is TGCAGTGCTAGTTGGGACTCAACCTCTCAAGAGACCCAGTACTTC. The rearrangement links TRBV20-1 to TRBJ2-5; the D gene is possibly TRBD2 (6 bases). This CDR3 is 15 amino acids long. Trimming shortened V by 3 bases and J by 2 bases, and 16 bases separated the two germline ends. Germline V gene sequence: CDR1 DFQATT, CDR2 SNEGSKA (reference sequence).

This clonotype was counted a few times. The V call is TRBV28, the J call TRBJ2-5; 9 bases are a match to TRBD1. V lost 6 bases, J lost 5 bases, and 10 bases stayed unmatched. Germline V gives CDR1 MDHEN, CDR2 SYDVKM. The CDR3 is made up of 15 amino acids. The CDR3: CASRSGTGSLETQYF. Here the CDR3 DNA reads TGTGCCAGCAGGTCCGGGACAGGGAGTCTGGAGACCCAGTACTTC.

The chain combines TRBV7-9 with TRBJ2-1; 9 nucleotides agree with TRBD1. The CDR3 runs 14 residues. The V gene's germline CDR1 is SEHNR and CDR2 FQNEAQ (reference sequence). With V trimmed by 11 bases and J by 8 bases, 13 bases remained unmatched. In nucleotides, the CDR3 is TGTGCCTCAAGACCGGGACAGGGAATTTATGAGCAGTTCTTC. Its translation: CASRPGQGIYEQFF.

The chain employs TRBV21-1 and TRBJ2-3. TRBV21-1 is a known pseudogene. This CDR3 spans 14 amino acids. In nucleotides, the CDR3 is TGTGCCAGCAGCAAAGGAACCCTAACAGATACGCAGTATTTT. Translated, it gives CASSKGTLTDTQYF.

The chain links TRBV2 to TRBJ1-5, with TRBD1 as a possible D gene (5 bases). Germline CDR1 SNHLY, CDR2 FYNNEI. The CDR3 loop spans 13 amino acids. The V gene lost 8 bases and the J gene lost 9 bases, with 17 bases spanning the gap. Written as DNA, the CDR3 is TGTGCCAGCCAGGGAGGGTCAAAAGGGCCCCAGCATTTT. Residues: CASQGGSKGPQHF.

This clonotype has a handful of counts. The V call is TRBV20-1, the J call TRBJ1-2, with 7 nucleotides matching TRBD1. The germline V gene has CDR1 DFQATT and CDR2 SNEGSKA (reference sequence). The V segment lost 3 bases and the J segment 4 bases; nucleotides outside the gene matches: 5. The CDR3 is 13 residues long. CDR3 nucleotides: TGCAGTGCTAGGACGGGACAGAGCTATGGCTACACCTTC. Translated: CSARTGQSYGYTF.